This TCR beta chain stems from a study of blood T cell repertoires in COVID-19 (dated by TCRdb to 2018 to 2020). Background on the whole study: Collaborator samples came from the United States, Italy and Spain and covered acute and convalescent phases of COVID-19. The prospective study material was composed of cDNA or gDNA derived from T cells, B-cell-depleted T cells, or PBMCs. Subjects who had been exposed to COVID-19, were actively infected with it, or had recovered from it provided the deeply sampled blood TCRbeta repertoires that made up the dataset. The repertoires were released in a freely available public database meant as a resource for research on the immune response to SARS-CoV-2. The samples were drawn from two sources: the first 160 participants of the ongoing ImmuneRACE study, and 1,000 to 1,500 subjects contributed by 6 global collaborators. The sample metadata nearly always contained a de-identified subject ID, COVID-19 status, age in years and sex. HLA class I and class II types, where available, came from metadata supplied by the sample provider rather than from assay-based typing. Study-wide findings and limitations: Clinical and demographic metadata were provided uncurated, with the amount varying by source and participant.

In the germline V gene (reference sequence), CDR1 corresponds to LNHDA and CDR2 to SQIVND. The CDR3 spans 14 residues, from the cysteine through the phenylalanine. Kept here is only the CDR3 DNA, which spans 42 bases and is read in frame from base 1. V loses 6 bases at its end and J loses 2 bases; junction bases beyond the gene matches: 3. Participants in the prospective study were enrolled through a virtual design, were aged about 18 to 100 years, and lived in 20 to 30 United States geographic areas. To assign participants to cohorts, the prospective study relied on clinical history that participants themselves reported in a screening survey and a study questionnaire. Exposed participants were defined as having been in contact with someone with a PCR-confirmed or clinician-diagnosed COVID-19 case within 2 weeks of study entry. In the prospective study, mobile phlebotomists collected whole blood, serum and a nasopharyngeal or oropharyngeal swab from each participant. Additional blood draws and questionnaires over a 2-month period could optionally be provided by prospective study participants. Blood samples from the prospective study were shipped frozen or at room temperature prior to DNA extraction.

As to this clone: It lacks a known antigen. The record has no base qualities; no much larger clone is one base away.

The immunoSEQ Assay, a bias-controlled multiplex PCR, was used to amplify TCRbeta CDR3 regions from genomic DNA. Per the original workflow: The number of nucleated cells in each sample was estimated by amplification of reference gene primers within the assay. To quantify the absolute abundance of each unique TCRbeta CDR3 rearrangement, sequence reads were collapsed and filtered. For each sample, productive Simpson clonality was calculated as the square root of Simpson's diversity index across productive rearrangements. This immuneACCESS table, as held by TCRdb, lists in-frame sequences with V and J called but not all clones. Of the missing ones, under half trace to an unresolved V gene in checked studies; the others have no known cause. The D gene and trimming were derived from the DNA, and the V and J assignments and clone size from that table. This sample holds about 270,000 clones; approximately 90% were observed only once. The top ten clones comprise approximately 3% of the sample.

The sequencing sample was made of PBMCs or T cells enriched from blood (not recorded which). This receptor was identified in a middle-aged man who had been exposed to COVID-19. The rearrangement combines TRBV19 with TRBJ1-5; TRBD1 matches 8 bases in the middle. The CDR3 region reads CASSLDRGNQPQHF. The DNA is as follows: TGTGCCAGTAGCTTGGACAGGGGCAATCAGCCCCAGCATTTT.